The 29 T cell receptor beta chains given below trace back to one sample, sequenced in a study of immune characteristics of hereditary and idiopathic chronic pancreatitis. Using immunoSEQ multiplex PCR, the repertoire was profiled, and TCRdb retains in-frame clones only, with some absent. The repertoire includes about 14,000 clones, around 79% of them detected once, and 12% to 15% sits in the top ten. The pancreas tissue came from patients undergoing total pancreatectomy with islet autotransplantation. Sequenced: pancreas tissue with hereditary chronic pancreatitis. These receptor sequences come from a human donor with chronic pancreatitis.

V gene TRBV2 combines with J gene TRBJ1-1; D call uncertain. V dropped 3 bases and J dropped 2 bases, with 7 bases sitting between them. The CDR3 has 13 residues. The germline gives CDR1 SNHLY, CDR2 FYNNEI. CDR3 in amino acids: CASSDGGNTEAFF. CDR3 DNA sequence: TGTGCCAGCAGTGATGGAGGTAACACTGAAGCTTTCTTT.

This chain connects TRBV19 to TRBJ2-7; 7 nucleotides match TRBD1. Germline assignment: CDR1 LNHDA and CDR2 SQIVND (reference sequence). This CDR3 region has 13 residues. V dropped 7 bases and J dropped 3; count of bases not matched to a gene: 6. For the CDR3, the DNA is TGTGCCAGTAATACCCGACAGGGCTACGAGCAGTACTTC. This sequence encodes CASNTRQGYEQYF. Full variable domain (rest looked up from reference TRBV19 and TRBJ2-7): DGGITQSPKYLFRKEGQNVTLSCEQNLNHDAMYWYRQDPGQGLRLIYYSQIVNDFQKGDIAEGYSVSREKKESFPLTVTSAQKNPTAFYLCASNTRQGYEQYFGPGTRLTVT.

A note on this clone: The same CDR3 also results from other DNA sequences found in this sample. The chain joins TRBV27 to TRBJ1-4; 7 bases line up with TRBD1. Looked up from germline, CDR1 is MNHEY and CDR2 is SMNVEV (reference sequence). The CDR3 totals 14 residues. V was pared by 5 bases and J by 8 bases, with 8 bases of the junction left unmatched. CDR3 sequence (DNA): TGTGCCAGCAGTCCGAGGACAGGAAGGGAAAAACTGTTTTTT. This sequence encodes CASSPRTGREKLFF.

This clone is a singleton in its sample. The J gene is TRBJ2-1, the V gene TRBV5-1; TRBD2 matches at 10 bases. CDR1 is SGHRS, CDR2 YFSETQ, per germline. The V and J ends lost 3 bases and 8 bases, in that order; junction bases with no gene match: 5. This CDR3 contains 14 residues. The chain's CDR3 is CASSSGTSDHEQFF. The CDR3 DNA reads as TGCGCCAGCAGCTCCGGGACTAGCGACCATGAGCAGTTCTTC.

This clone was seen only once. J is TRBJ1-2 and V is TRBV18; D may be TRBD1 (5 bases). Trimming pared 3 bases from V and 4 bases from J, leaving 12 bases between. The CDR3 totals 14 residues. Germline CDR1 reads KGHSH; CDR2 reads LQKENI. The DNA for the CDR3 is TGTGCCAGCTCACCGGGCAGGGAACTCTATGGCTACACCTTC. Protein: CASSPGRELYGYTF.

V gene TRBV7-4 combines with J gene TRBJ2-5, with TRBD1 matching 9 bases. The CDR3 sequence is 18 residues long. The germline V gene has CDR1 SGHVT and CDR2 SQSDAQ. V shed 3 bases, J shed 4 bases, and the junction held 15 bases outside the gene matches. The CDR3 nucleotides are TGTGCCAGCAGCTTTAGGCCGCTCCGGGACAGGGTAGGAGAGACCCAGTACTTC. The encoded protein is CASSFRPLRDRVGETQYF.

CDR3 bases: TGTGCCAGCAGTTTTACCCTGCGCAGGGGGCTTACTAGCGGCAATGAGCAGTTCTTC. Translating gives CASSFTLRRGLTSGNEQFF. The chain has TRBV27 and TRBJ2-1, with D perhaps matching TRBD1 or TRBD2 (8 bases each). V dropped 3 bases and J dropped 6 bases, with 27 bases sitting between them. The CDR3 runs 19 residues. Germline V CDR1 and CDR2: MNHEY, SMNVEV (reference sequence).

CDR3 residues: CASSSRGDGNTGELFF. The CDR3 bases are TGCGCCAGCAGCTCCAGGGGTGATGGGAACACCGGGGAGCTGTTTTTT. This sequence joins TRBV5-1 and TRBJ2-2; perhaps TRBD1 as D (6 bases). V was trimmed by 3 bases and J by 1 base, leaving 13 bases between them. Germline lookup yields CDR1 SGHRS and CDR2 YFSETQ. The CDR3 is 16 residues long.

This clone is a singleton in its sample. The chain joins TRBV5-1 to TRBJ2-5; 10 bases line up with TRBD1. V trimming: 1 base; J trimming: 5 bases; junction bases outside the gene matches: 11. Germline V gene data show CDR1 as SGHRS and CDR2 as YFSETQ. CDR3 length equals 17 residues. The CDR3 DNA is TGCGCCAGCAGCTTGTCACCCCCGGGACAGGGGCGGGAGACCCAGTACTTC. This encodes CASSLSPPGQGRETQYF.

In this sample, this clone turned up a few times. This chain uses TRBV7-6 with TRBJ2-5; TRBD2 agrees at 9 bases. Trimming removed 1 base from V and 6 bases from J; junction bases left unmatched: 15. Germline V lookup: CDR1 SGHVS, CDR2 FNYEAQ. CDR3 length: 18 residues. The CDR3 loop reads CASSLGGPLAGGPQTQYF. For the CDR3, the DNA is TGTGCCAGCAGCTTAGGGGGACCTTTGGCGGGAGGGCCCCAGACCCAGTACTTC.

V and J are TRBV25-1 and TRBJ1-1, with D unclear. The CDR3 has 11 residues. Germline CDR1 and CDR2: MGHDK and SYGVNS. V lost 6 bases to trimming and J lost 6 bases, with 8 bases between them. CDR3 in amino acids: CASRSAAEAFF. CDR3 bases: TGTGCCAGCAGGAGTGCGGCTGAAGCTTTCTTT.

The chain links TRBV6-4 to TRBJ1-1; the match to TRBD1 covers 7 bases. The germline V gene encodes CDR1 MRHNA and CDR2 SNTAGT. CDR3 length equals 14 residues. V dropped 4 bases and J dropped 4; count of bases not matched to a gene: 6. The CDR3 DNA is TGTGCCAGCAGTGGACAGGGCTTCTCCACTGAAGCTTTCTTT. This encodes CASSGQGFSTEAFF.

The CDR3 DNA reads as TGTGCCAGCAGCTTGGAGGAATGGGGACTAGCGGCAGATACGCAGTATTTT. Protein product: CASSLEEWGLAADTQYF. The gene calls are TRBV5-5 and TRBJ2-3; 11 bases line up with TRBD2. From germline, CDR1 is SGHKS and CDR2 YYEKEE (reference sequence). The CDR3 is 17 residues long. J was trimmed by 4 bases and V by 0 bases; bases with no gene match: 7.

This rearrangement joins TRBV18 to TRBJ2-3, with D possibly being TRBD2 (6 bases). Trimming took off 1 base at V and 1 base at J, with 9 bases between the two ends. The CDR3 covers 15 residues. From germline, CDR1 is KGHSH and CDR2 LQKENI. The CDR3 is CASSPLLAGTDTQYF. The CDR3 DNA reads as TGTGCCAGCTCACCACTATTAGCGGGCACAGATACGCAGTATTTT.

Only a few counts were recorded for this clone. The rearrangement links TRBV4-2 to TRBJ1-4; 10 bases agree with TRBD1. After removal of 0 bases from V and 6 bases from J, the junction contained 4 bases not matched to a gene. CDR3 length equals 16 residues. Germline V CDR1 and CDR2: LGHNA, YNFKEQ. The CDR3 loop reads CASSQDTGTGDEKLFF. Here the CDR3 DNA reads TGTGCCAGCAGCCAAGATACCGGGACAGGGGATGAAAAACTGTTTTTT.

This chain links TRBV14 with TRBJ2-3; 7 bases line up with TRBD2. Trimming took 11 bases from V and 5 from J; bases not matched to a gene: 10. The V gene's germline CDR1 is SGHDN and CDR2 FVKESK. The CDR3 has 13 residues. This chain's CDR3 is CACAGAGQDTQYF. The CDR3 nucleotides read TGTGCCTGCGCGGGAGCGGGGCAAGATACGCAGTATTTT.

The chain combines TRBV2 with TRBJ1-2; 9 bases match TRBD1. The CDR3 has 13 amino acids. Trimming took 6 bases from V and 8 from J; bases not matched to a gene: 7. The V gene's germline CDR1 is SNHLY and CDR2 FYNNEI. The CDR3 here is CASSAGTGLGYTF. As DNA, the CDR3 is TGTGCCAGCAGCGCCGGGACAGGGCTCGGCTACACCTTC.

There are a few counts of this clone. The same CDR3 arises from other DNA sequences in this sample as well. V usage is TRBV7-6 and J usage is TRBJ2-5; D unresolved. With 2 bases removed from V and 5 bases from J, the gap between germline ends came to 12 bases. The CDR3 runs to 14 residues. Germline CDR1 is SGHVS and CDR2 is FNYEAQ. The CDR3 DNA follows: TGTGCCAGCAGCTTATCTGGGCCAAAGGAGACCCAGTACTTC. This encodes CASSLSGPKETQYF.

The chain joins TRBV7-3 to TRBJ2-5; 7 positions agree with TRBD1. The junction had 6 bases not matched to a gene; V was cut back by 4 bases and J by 1 base. Germline CDR1 reads SGHTA; CDR2 reads FQGTGA. The CDR3 totals 15 residues. The CDR3 sequence is CASSYGAGGQETQYF. The CDR3 region has the DNA TGTGCCAGCAGCTATGGGGCAGGGGGCCAAGAGACCCAGTACTTC.

The genes are TRBV12-3 or TRBV12-4 and TRBJ1-2; TRBD1 agrees at 7 bases. CDR3 length: 13 amino acids. Losses at the gene ends were 5 bases for V and 8 bases for J; bases not matched to a gene: 8. In DNA, the CDR3 is TGTGCCAGCAGTCCAACAGGGGAGCAAGGCTACACCTTC. Its protein product is CASSPTGEQGYTF.

The chain recombines TRBV27 with TRBJ2-4; D possibly matches TRBD1 or TRBD2 (5 bases each). The CDR3 spans 15 residues. Trimming cost V 6 bases and J 2 bases, with 14 bases left between them. From germline, CDR1 is MNHEY and CDR2 SMNVEV (reference sequence). The CDR3 protein is CASRLGAGTKNIQYF. The CDR3 DNA reads as TGTGCCAGCAGGCTCGGGGCCGGGACCAAAAACATTCAGTACTTC.

The CDR3 spells CAISESVGSGGRSEAFF. DNA for the CDR3: TGTGCCATCAGTGAGTCGGTAGGGTCAGGGGGCAGGTCTGAAGCTTTCTTT. The chain combines TRBV10-3 with TRBJ1-1; 8 nucleotides line up with TRBD1. V lost 0 bases and J lost 6; bases outside the gene matches: 12. Per germline, CDR1 ENHRY and CDR2 SYGVKD. The CDR3 is 17 residues long.

With regard to this clone: Sequence at one end of the junction differs from germline and may be a read error. In the same sample, other DNA sequences code for this CDR3. The V call is TRBV2, the J call TRBJ2-2, with 7 bases lining up with TRBD2. The germline gives CDR1 SNHLY, CDR2 FYNNEI. CDR3 length: 14 residues. The CDR3 spells CASLAVTNTGELFF. The CDR3 coding sequence is TGCGCCAGCCTAGCGGTCACGAACACCGGGGAGCTGTTTTTT.

This clone was observed a handful of times. The V gene is TRBV10-3, the J gene TRBJ2-7, with TRBD2 matching over 11 bases. Germline trimming cut 10 bases from V and 2 bases from J; bases unmatched to any gene: 4. There are 13 residues in the CDR3. Germline lookup yields CDR1 ENHRY and CDR2 SYGVKD. The CDR3 DNA reads TGTGCCACCCAACTAGCGGGAGCCTACGAGCAGTACTTC. Its translation is CATQLAGAYEQYF.

In its sample, this clone is medium-sized. This rearrangement joins TRBV6-1 to TRBJ1-6; the D gene is possibly TRBD1 (6 bases). Trimming stripped 2 bases from V and 5 bases from J, with 10 bases between. The CDR3 runs to 15 residues. CDR1 is MNHNS and CDR2 is SASEGT in the germline V gene. The CDR3 sequence is CASSESQGNNSPLHF. The CDR3, as DNA: TGTGCCAGCAGTGAAAGCCAGGGGAATAATTCACCCCTCCACTTT.

The chain carries TRBV27 and TRBJ2-6; 8 bases fit TRBD1. V trimming: 5 bases; J trimming: 0 bases; junction bases outside the gene matches: 9. There are 18 residues in the CDR3. The germline gives CDR1 MNHEY, CDR2 SMNVEV (reference sequence). The DNA for the CDR3 is TGTGCCAGCAGTCAACCGGGACAGGCATTCTCTGGGGCCAACGTCCTGACTTTC. Translating gives CASSQPGQAFSGANVLTF.

In the case of this clone: Other DNA sequences within the sample encode an identical CDR3. The chain employs TRBV28 and TRBJ1-2, with D maybe TRBD1 (6 bases). The V gene lost 5 bases and the J gene lost 4 bases, with 17 bases spanning the gap. Germline lookup yields CDR1 MDHEN and CDR2 SYDVKM. The CDR3 length is 15 residues. CDR3 region: CASSPPGARSYGYTF. The CDR3 region has the DNA TGTGCCAGCAGTCCTCCGGGGGCCCGGAGCTATGGCTACACCTTC.

This chain uses TRBV6-1 with TRBJ2-2; TRBD2 is a possible D gene (6 bases). The germline gives CDR1 MNHNS, CDR2 SASEGT. CDR3 length equals 16 residues. V gave up 3 bases and J gave up 0 bases, with 11 bases separating them. The CDR3 region has the DNA TGTGCCAGCAGTGATCCCATAGCGGCGAACACCGGGGAGCTGTTTTTT. Its protein is CASSDPIAANTGELFF.

The genes are TRBV10-3 and TRBJ1-4, with 7 bases identical to TRBD1. CDR1 and CDR2 from the germline V gene are ENHRY and SYGVKD. The J segment lost 7 bases and the V segment lost 0 bases, leaving 5 bases of the junction unmatched. This CDR3 has 15 residues. CDR3 bases: TGTGCCATCAGTGAGTCCATAGGGGGCGGTGAAAAACTGTTTTTT. This translates into CAISESIGGGEKLFF.